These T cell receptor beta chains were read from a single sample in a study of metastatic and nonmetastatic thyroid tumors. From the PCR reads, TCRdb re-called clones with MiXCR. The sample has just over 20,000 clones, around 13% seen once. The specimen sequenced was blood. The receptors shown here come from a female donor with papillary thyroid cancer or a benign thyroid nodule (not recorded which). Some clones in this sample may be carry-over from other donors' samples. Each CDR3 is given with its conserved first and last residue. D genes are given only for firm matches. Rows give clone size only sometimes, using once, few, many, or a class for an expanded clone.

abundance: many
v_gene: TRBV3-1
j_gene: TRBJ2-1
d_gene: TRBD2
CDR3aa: CASSLVAGGRNEQFF
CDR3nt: TGTGCCAGCAGCCTCGTAGCGGGGGGGCGCAATGAGCAGTTCTTC

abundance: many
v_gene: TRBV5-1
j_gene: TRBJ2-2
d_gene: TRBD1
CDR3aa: CASSLGGTGNTGELFF
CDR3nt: TGCGCCAGCAGCTTGGGGGGGACAGGGAACACCGGGGAGCTGTTTTTT

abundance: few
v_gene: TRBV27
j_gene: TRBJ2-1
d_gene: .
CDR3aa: CASSFYGPTYNEQFF
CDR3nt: TGTGCCAGCAGTTTCTATGGACCGACCTACAATGAGCAGTTCTTC

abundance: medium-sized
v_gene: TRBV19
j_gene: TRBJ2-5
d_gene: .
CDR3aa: CASSPTTHQQETQYF
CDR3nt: TGTGCCAGTAGTCCCACCACACATCAGCAAGAGACCCAGTACTTC

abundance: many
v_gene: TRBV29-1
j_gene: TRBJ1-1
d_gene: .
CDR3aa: CSVASGGLGNTEAFF
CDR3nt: TGCAGCGTTGCCTCCGGGGGTCTTGGGAACACTGAAGCTTTCTTT

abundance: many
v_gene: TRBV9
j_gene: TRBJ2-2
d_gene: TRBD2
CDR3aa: CASSVAGGPGELFF
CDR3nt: TGTGCCAGCAGCGTAGCGGGGGGGCCCGGGGAGCTGTTTTTT

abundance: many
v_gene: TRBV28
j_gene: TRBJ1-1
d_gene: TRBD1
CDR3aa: CASTRTGSRTEAFF
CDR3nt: TGTGCCAGCACTCGGACAGGGAGTAGGACTGAAGCTTTCTTT

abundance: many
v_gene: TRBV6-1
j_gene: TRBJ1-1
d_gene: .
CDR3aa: CASSEFRVGTEAFF
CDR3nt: TGTGCCAGCAGTGAATTTAGGGTGGGCACTGAAGCTTTCTTT

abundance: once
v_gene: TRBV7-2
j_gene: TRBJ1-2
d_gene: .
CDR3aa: CASSFRAGNYGYTF
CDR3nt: TGTGCCAGCAGCTTCAGGGCCGGTAACTATGGCTACACCTTC

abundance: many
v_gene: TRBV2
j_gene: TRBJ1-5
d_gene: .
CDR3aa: CASSVVGGNQPQHF
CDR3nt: TGTGCCAGCAGTGTCGTAGGTGGGAATCAGCCCCAGCATTTT

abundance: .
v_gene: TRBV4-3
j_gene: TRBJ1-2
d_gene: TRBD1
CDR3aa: CASSQVMGQGSYGYTF
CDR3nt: TGCGCCAGCAGCCAAGTTATGGGACAGGGGTCCTATGGCTACACCTTC

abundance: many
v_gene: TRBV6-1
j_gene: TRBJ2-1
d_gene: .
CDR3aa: CASSRRLGEQFF
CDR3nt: TGTGCCAGCAGTCGACGGTTGGGTGAGCAGTTCTTC

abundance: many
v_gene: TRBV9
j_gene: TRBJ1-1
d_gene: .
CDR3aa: CASSVEEEFMNTEAFF
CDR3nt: TGTGCCAGCAGCGTAGAGGAGGAATTCATGAACACTGAAGCTTTCTTT

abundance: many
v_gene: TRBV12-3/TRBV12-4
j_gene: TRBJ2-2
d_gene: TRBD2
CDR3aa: CASSFAGGGVWTGELFF
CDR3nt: TGTGCCAGCAGTTTCGCGGGGGGTGGGGTATGGACCGGGGAGCTGTTTTTT

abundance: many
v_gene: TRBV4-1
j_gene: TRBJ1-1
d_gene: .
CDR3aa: CASSQDLIKTEAFF
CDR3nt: TGCGCCAGCAGCCAAGATTTGATCAAGACTGAAGCTTTCTTT

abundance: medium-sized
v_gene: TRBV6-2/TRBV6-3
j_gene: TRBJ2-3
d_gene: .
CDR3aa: CASSDRTDTQYF
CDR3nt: TGTGCCAGCAGTGATCGGACAGATACGCAGTATTTT

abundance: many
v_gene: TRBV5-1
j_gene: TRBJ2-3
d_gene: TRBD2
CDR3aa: CASSPGTRADTQYF
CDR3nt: TGCGCCAGCAGCCCAGGGACTAGAGCAGATACGCAGTATTTT

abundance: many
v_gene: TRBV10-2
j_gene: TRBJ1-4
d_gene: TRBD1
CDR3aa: CARGGGPGNEKLFF
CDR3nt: TGCGCCAGGGGAGGGGGCCCGGGGAATGAAAAACTGTTTTTT

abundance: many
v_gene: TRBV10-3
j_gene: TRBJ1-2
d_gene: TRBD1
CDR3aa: CAISFDRGYGYTF
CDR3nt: TGTGCCATCAGTTTTGACAGGGGATACGGCTACACCTTC

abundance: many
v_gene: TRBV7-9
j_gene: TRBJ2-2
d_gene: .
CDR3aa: CASSGGSTGELFF
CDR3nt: TGTGCCAGCAGCGGGGGGAGCACCGGGGAGCTGTTTTTT

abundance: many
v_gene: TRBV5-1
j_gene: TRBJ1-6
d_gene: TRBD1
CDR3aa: CASSLGTGGSSYNSPLHF
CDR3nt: TGCGCCAGCAGCTTGGGGACAGGTGGGAGCTCCTATAATTCACCCCTCCACTTT

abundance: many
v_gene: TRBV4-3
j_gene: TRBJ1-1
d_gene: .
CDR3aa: CASSQDGDTEAFF
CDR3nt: TGCGCCAGCAGCCAAGATGGTGACACTGAAGCTTTCTTT

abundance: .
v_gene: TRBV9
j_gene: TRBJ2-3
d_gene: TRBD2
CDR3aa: CASLAGIAITYTQYF
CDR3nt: TGTGCCAGCCTAGCGGGGATAGCTATCACATATACGCAGTATTTT

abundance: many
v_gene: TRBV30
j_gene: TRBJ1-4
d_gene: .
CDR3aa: CAEEQAAEKLFF
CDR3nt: TGTGCCGAGGAGCAGGCTGCGGAAAAACTGTTTTTT

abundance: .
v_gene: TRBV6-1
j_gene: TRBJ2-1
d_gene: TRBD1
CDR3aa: CASTDLGTGRVNEQFF
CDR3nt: TGCGCCAGCACTGACCTTGGGACAGGGAGGGTTAATGAGCAGTTCTTC

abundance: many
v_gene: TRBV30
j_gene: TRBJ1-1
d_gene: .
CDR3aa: CAWSAFNTEAFF
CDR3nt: TGTGCCTGGAGTGCCTTTAACACTGAAGCTTTCTTT

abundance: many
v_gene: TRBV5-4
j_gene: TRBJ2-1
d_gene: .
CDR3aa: CASSLGNRGNEQFF
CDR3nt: TGTGCCAGCAGCTTAGGGAATAGGGGGAATGAGCAGTTCTTC

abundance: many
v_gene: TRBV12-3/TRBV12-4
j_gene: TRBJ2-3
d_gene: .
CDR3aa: CASSEGGPWDTQYF
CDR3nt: TGTGCCAGCAGTGAGGGGGGACCCTGGGATACGCAGTATTTT

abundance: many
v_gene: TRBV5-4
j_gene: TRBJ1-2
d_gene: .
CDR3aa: CASSSPAGGRGDYGYTF
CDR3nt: TGTGCCAGCAGCTCGCCCGCAGGAGGGCGGGGAGACTATGGCTACACCTTC

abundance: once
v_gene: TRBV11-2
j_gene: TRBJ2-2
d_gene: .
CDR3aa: CASSPRGVRRTGELFF
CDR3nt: TGTGCCAGCAGCCCGCGGGGTGTACGGAGGACCGGGGAGCTGTTTTTT

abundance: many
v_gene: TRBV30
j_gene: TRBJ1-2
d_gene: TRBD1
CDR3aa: CAWRTGTGGAGYTF
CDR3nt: TGTGCCTGGAGGACAGGGACAGGGGGCGCGGGCTACACCTTC

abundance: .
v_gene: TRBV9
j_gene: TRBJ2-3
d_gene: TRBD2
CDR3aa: CASSSTNGGGADTQYF
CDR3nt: TGTGCCAGCAGCTCTACTAACGGGGGAGGGGCAGATACGCAGTATTTT

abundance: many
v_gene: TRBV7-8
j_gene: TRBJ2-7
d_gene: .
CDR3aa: CASSLGDYEQYF
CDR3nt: TGTGCCAGCAGCTTAGGGGACTACGAGCAGTACTTC

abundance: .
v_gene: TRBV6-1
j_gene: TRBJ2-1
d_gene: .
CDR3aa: CASIEFSGSVYNEQFF
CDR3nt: TGTGCCAGCATTGAATTCTCAGGGTCCGTCTACAACGAGCAGTTCTTC

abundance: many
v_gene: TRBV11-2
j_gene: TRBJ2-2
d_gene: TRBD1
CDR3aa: CASSLDRGPSTGELFF
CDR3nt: TGTGCCAGCAGCTTAGACAGGGGGCCTAGCACCGGGGAGCTGTTTTTT